This T cell receptor beta chain was found in a study of T cell clones after liver transplantation. General observations from the study: Rather than being deleted, graft donor-reactive T cells may have moved into the graft. In a couple of subjects, few donor cells limited the measurable donor-reactive repertoire.

Assay used: immunoSEQ multiplex PCR; TCRdb lists only in-frame clones, some missing. Here the sample spans about 80,000 clones, around four fifths being singletons. Of note for this clone: Its specificity is not known. Other DNA sequences of this sample code for an identical CDR3.

Germline values: CDR1 MNHNY, CDR2 SVGAGI (reference sequence). Trimming took off 5 bases at V and 0 bases at J, with 11 bases between the two ends. There are 15 residues in the CDR3. The sample in question was CD4+ T cells from blood, obtained 46 months after liver transplant. The chain combines TRBV6-6 with TRBJ2-1; no clear D gene. The clonotype comes from a human patient who received a liver transplant. Some T cells may originate from the graft donor. This CDR3 reads CASSRDSSSYNEQFF. In DNA, the CDR3 is TGTGCCAGCAGTCGAGATTCGAGCTCCTACAATGAGCAGTTCTTC.